Sequencing of this T cell receptor (beta chain) was carried out in a study of long-term antiretroviral therapy in people with HIV. Findings of the study overall: Controls showed broader CDR3 length ranges than did the HIV repertoires.

A note on this clone: No antigen is known for it.

This was the immunoSEQ v3.0 assay at survey level. Per-sample sequencing targets were about 40,000-55,000 T-cell genomes. Assay: immunoSEQ multiplex PCR; the TCRdb copy retains only in-frame clones and omits some. Of around 30,000 clones detected, roughly 90% appear once; the ten largest clones hold around 4.1%. Trimming shortened V by 1 base and J by 0 bases, and 2 bases separated the two germline ends. Germline CDR1 and CDR2: SGHTS and YDEGEE. The CDR3 totals 13 residues. The sequences come from unsorted PBMCs, collected 0.5 years after starting antiretroviral therapy. The clonotype was recovered from a woman between 18 and 29 years old with HIV. This chain connects TRBV5-8 to TRBJ2-1; no reliable D call. CDR3 nucleotides: TGTGCCAGCAGCTTGTCCTCCTACAATGAGCAGTTCTTC. Translated: CASSLSSYNEQFF.